The present entry profiles one TCR beta chain with its context. The sample holds other DNA sequences that translate to the same CDR3. This table comes from immunoSEQ multiplex PCR, and its TCRdb copy is limited to in-frame clones, with some not included. Of a few hundred thousand clones listed, over 75% are singletons. This sample was taken from a study of blood T cell repertoires in COVID-19. Deletions cut 4 bases from V and 5 bases from J, with 8 bases between. Germline values: CDR1 LGHDT, CDR2 YNNKEL (reference sequence). The CDR3 extends over 12 amino acids. The receptor's source is a woman aged 18-29 years who had recovered from COVID-19. Sequenced material: PBMCs or T cells enriched from blood (not recorded which). The chain joins TRBV3-1 (or the pseudogene TRBV3-2) to TRBJ1-1, with D unresolved. The CDR3 reads CASSPSGTEAFF. CDR3 DNA sequence: TGTGCCAGCAGCCCGTCCGGGACTGAAGCTTTCTTT.